Here is one T cell receptor (beta chain) with its context. The data stem from a study of OX40 agonist ivuxolimab in advanced cancers. Study summary: Participants could have had prior anti-PD-1, anti-PD-L1 or anti-CTLA-4 therapy, and around 40% had some.

Germline V gives CDR1 LNHDA, CDR2 SQIVND (reference sequence). The CDR3 length is 12 residues. The V end was cut by 6 bases, the J end by 5 bases, with 10 bases between. Clones were sequenced by immunoSEQ multiplex PCR, and TCRdb holds only the in-frame ones, with some missing. The sample lists 60,000 or so clones, around 87% occurring once. The sequences come from CD4+ or CD8+ T cells sorted from blood, collected in a trial of the OX40 agonist ivuxolimab. The chain has TRBV19 and TRBJ2-5; D call uncertain. This receptor was taken from an adult with an advanced solid tumor such as melanoma, head and neck, liver or kidney cancer. CDR3 bases: TGTGCCAGTAGATCGGGTGGGGAGACCCAGTACTTC. As protein: CASRSGGETQYF.